These 12 T cell receptor beta chains were sequenced from one sample in a study of post-analysis software for immune sequencing data. Points from the study as a whole: Patients used about five TRBV segments, including TRBV5-6, TRBV5-1 and TRBV20-1, more often than controls.

The antigens of these receptors remain unknown. Unique molecular identifiers were carried by the TCR beta cDNA libraries. A single record per CDR3 protein comes from TCRdb applying MiXCR to the PCR reads. The sample contains about 560,000 distinct CDR3 sequences, 44% of which appear only once. The sample consisted of blood. These receptors were collected from a girl aged 10 to 17 with multiple sclerosis.

This clonotype has at least ten counts. Here the CDR3 reads CSARAHGGMSSYTF. CDR3 in DNA: TGCAGTGCTAGAGCCCACGGGGGTATGTCGTCCTACACCTTC. The V call is TRBV20-1, the J call TRBJ1-2, with a possible D match to TRBD1 (5 bases). The CDR3 extends over 14 amino acids. Germline CDR1 DFQATT, CDR2 SNEGSKA (reference sequence). The ends were cut back, 1 base at V and 10 bases at J, with 19 bases in the middle.

V usage is TRBV7-2 and J usage is TRBJ1-1; D is ambiguous. CDR3 length: 12 residues. Germline V CDR1 and CDR2: SGHTA, FQGNSA. V was cut by 5 bases and J by 4 bases, with 8 bases left in between. The CDR3 reads CASSRRVTEAFF. The CDR3 DNA reads TGTGCCAGCAGCCGACGGGTCACTGAAGCTTTCTTT.

For this clonotype: Just one base apart from a much larger clone, this may be a read error. The chain has TRBV21-1 and TRBJ2-6; whether TRBD2, the table's D call, matches the DNA was not checked. TRBV21-1 is described as a pseudogene. The CDR3 covers 17 residues. The CDR3 sequence: CASSKARGDFTANVLTF. Here the CDR3 DNA reads TGTGCCAGCAGCAAAGCTCGCGGGGACTTCACAGCCAACGTCCTGACTTTC.

The chain recombines TRBV5-4 with TRBJ1-1, with TRBD1 matching over 9 bases. This CDR3 comprises 16 residues. CDR1 and CDR2 (germline): SGHNT, YYREEE (reference sequence). V was clipped by 4 bases and J by 3 bases; unmatched bases: 10. CDR3 in DNA: TGTGCCAGCAGCCTCCCGAGGAGGGACAGGGACACTGAAGCTTTCTTT. Translated: CASSLPRRDRDTEAFF.

The genes are TRBV5-1 and TRBJ1-2, with D possibly being TRBD1 (5 bases). The CDR3 is 13 residues long. Deletions cut 2 bases from V and 6 bases from J, with 11 bases between. CDR1 is SGHRS, CDR2 YFSETQ, per germline. The chain's CDR3 is CASSFQDTDGYTF. CDR3 DNA sequence: TGCGCCAGCAGCTTTCAGGACACCGATGGCTACACCTTC.

The chain uses TRBV20-1 and TRBJ2-1, with 9 bases matching TRBD2. The CDR3 totals 15 residues. Trimming removed 2 bases from V and 4 bases from J; junction bases left unmatched: 6. Germline CDR1 reads DFQATT; CDR2 reads SNEGSKA (reference sequence). The CDR3 DNA reads as TGCAGTGCTAGACGTGCTAGCGGGGAGTACAATGAGCAGTTCTTC. Translated, it gives CSARRASGEYNEQFF.

On this clonotype itself: A read error may account for a junction end that differs from germline. The chain is built from TRBV20-1 and TRBJ2-1; 9 positions match TRBD2. The CDR3 consists of 14 residues. The germline CDR1 and CDR2 sequences are DFQATT and SNEGSKA (reference sequence). As DNA, the CDR3 is TGCAGTGCTAGGCGGGGGGGCCGCGACAAGGAGCAGTTCTTC. This codes for CSARRGGRDKEQFF.

The sample holds a few counts of this clonotype. V is TRBV6-5 and J is TRBJ2-3; no firm D call. The V end lost 0 bases, the J end lost 2 bases, and 6 bases lay between the germline ends. Germline V gene data show CDR1 as MNHEY and CDR2 as SVGAGI. The CDR3 totals 14 residues. The CDR3 reads CASSYSDATDTQYF. As DNA, the CDR3 is TGTGCCAGCAGTTACTCGGACGCCACAGATACGCAGTATTTT.

The rearrangement links TRBV7-3 to TRBJ2-3; either TRBD1 or TRBD2 may supply D (5 bases each). V lost 8 bases, J lost 2 bases, and 14 bases lay in between. The CDR3 length is 14 residues. The germline gives CDR1 SGHTA, CDR2 FQGTGA. The CDR3 sequence: CASGPMGTTDTQYF. Written as DNA, the CDR3 is TGTGCCAGCGGCCCTATGGGGACCACAGATACGCAGTATTTT. Supplemented by reference TRBV7-3 and TRBJ2-3, the full variable domain reads GAGVSQTPSNKVTEKGKYVELRCDPISGHTALYWYRQSLGQGPEFLIYFQGTGAADDSGLPNDRFFAVRPEGSVSTLKIQRTERGDSAVYLCASGPMGTTDTQYFGPGTRLTVL.

This chain joins TRBV29-1 and TRBJ1-1; tentative D call: TRBD1 (6 bases). V lost 4 bases, J lost 1 base, and 10 bases lay in between. Germline V gives CDR1 SQVTM, CDR2 ANQGSEA. The length of the CDR3 is 13 residues. The CDR3 region is CSVAGARNTEAFF. The CDR3 DNA is TGCAGCGTTGCAGGGGCCAGGAACACTGAAGCTTTCTTT.

This clonotype was seen ten or more times. This chain links TRBV3-1 with TRBJ2-1; tentatively, D is TRBD1 or TRBD2 (5 bases each). Trimming removed 0 bases from V and 15 bases from J, with 18 bases in between. This CDR3 spans 14 amino acids. Germline V gene lookup returns CDR1 LGHDT and CDR2 YNNKEL (reference sequence). This CDR3 reads CASSQDGESAQGFF. The CDR3, as DNA: TGTGCCAGCAGCCAAGATGGGGAGAGCGCTCAGGGGTTCTTC.

The chain is built from TRBV29-1 and TRBJ2-7; 8 bases are shared with TRBD1. From germline, CDR1 is SQVTM and CDR2 ANQGSEA. CDR3 length: 14 residues. V was clipped by 6 bases and J by 3 bases; unmatched bases: 10. CDR3 in DNA: TGCAGCGTGGCTACCCGACAGGGGCACTACGAGCAGTACTTC. Its translation: CSVATRQGHYEQYF.